The clone carrying this TCR beta chain was observed a few times. What it binds is not known. The data derive from a study of human T cells and chemical hapten exposure. Study context: Across samples, TCR yields varied, mostly owing to small differences in pooled library volumes.

Someone pulled total RNA out of unfractionated whole blood. General study results and limits: TCRs above 1 in 1000 frequency did not change with DPC sensitization.

Trimming cost V 1 base and J 3 bases, with 4 bases left between them. This CDR3 region has 12 residues. Per the germline V gene, CDR1 is LGHDT and CDR2 is YNNKEL (reference sequence). The study used a library that attached unique molecular identifiers to individual cDNA molecules. Original handling: The number of TCRs in each sample had a median of about 96,000 and spanned roughly 23,224 to 750,000. One entry per CDR3 protein results from TCRdb running MiXCR on the 5' RACE reads. It is TCRdb's table, rather than the study itself, that gives the V and J calls and clone size. The data hold 65,000 to 90,000 distinct CDR3 sequences, with 15% to 20% observed a single time.

This receptor was taken from a female donor in good health. The chain joins TRBV3-1 to TRBJ2-7; no definite D call. This CDR3 is CASSQARYEQYF. CDR3 in DNA: TGTGCCAGCAGCCAAGCCCGCTACGAGCAGTACTTC.